These 29 T cell receptor beta chains came from one sample sequenced in a study of blood T cell repertoires in COVID-19. Libraries were prepared by immunoSEQ multiplex PCR; TCRdb keeps only in-frame clonotypes and omits some of them. The repertoire consists of 180,000 or so clones, with approximately 85% occurring once and the leading ten covering around 6%. The sample was PBMCs or T cells enriched from blood (not recorded which). The receptors derive from a man in his forties or fifties with acute COVID-19.

This chain uses TRBV14 with TRBJ2-3; 11 bases are shared with TRBD2. Germline V gene data show CDR1 as SGHDN and CDR2 as FVKESK. Unmatched junction bases numbered 8, after V lost 4 bases and J lost 5 bases. This CDR3 has 16 amino acids. The CDR3 protein is CASSLLAGGPRDTQYF. CDR3 sequence (DNA): TGTGCCAGCAGCCTCTTAGCGGGAGGGCCGAGAGATACGCAGTATTTT.

The V call is TRBV28, the J call TRBJ1-1, with D hard to call. This CDR3 contains 14 residues. Trimming removed 3 bases at V and 2 bases at J, with 10 bases between. Germline V CDR1 and CDR2: MDHEN, SYDVKM. In DNA form, the CDR3 reads TGTGCCAGCAGTTTGGGCAGAAGCAACACTGAAGCTTTCTTT. It codes for CASSLGRSNTEAFF.

The V call is TRBV19, the J call TRBJ2-5; 10 bases are a match to TRBD2. Germline V gives CDR1 LNHDA, CDR2 SQIVND (reference sequence). After removal of 3 bases from V and 3 bases from J, the junction contained 4 bases not matched to a gene. This CDR3 comprises 15 residues. For the CDR3, the DNA is TGTGCCAGTAGTATCTGGACTAGCGGTAAAGAGACCCAGTACTTC. Protein product: CASSIWTSGKETQYF.

In its sample, this clone was seen once. V gene TRBV5-4 combines with J gene TRBJ2-3; 12 nucleotides agree with TRBD2. Germline CDR1 SGHNT, CDR2 YYREEE (reference sequence). V lost 2 bases and J lost 3; bases outside the gene matches: 10. CDR3 length: 18 residues. Written as DNA, the CDR3 is TGTGCCAGCAGCTTTTCCTCTAGCGGGAGGGGTTGGACAGATACGCAGTATTTT. This gives the protein CASSFSSSGRGWTDTQYF.

This clone was seen a handful of times. J is TRBJ1-2 and V is TRBV7-8; TRBD1 aligns across 7 bases. Germline V lookup: CDR1 SGHVS, CDR2 FQNEAQ. The CDR3 spans 15 residues. Trimming cost V 0 bases and J 0 bases; bases outside gene matches: 1. This CDR3 is CASSLAGTANYGYTF. Here the CDR3 DNA reads TGTGCCAGCAGCTTAGCAGGGACAGCTAACTATGGCTACACCTTC.

Only one count was recorded for this clone. The V call is TRBV4-1, the J call TRBJ1-2; D is undetermined. This CDR3 spans 12 amino acids. Germline V gene data show CDR1 as MGHRA and CDR2 as YSYEKL. Trimming took 0 bases from V and 4 from J, leaving 3 bases between them. CDR3 loop: CASSQDSYGYTF. CDR3 coding DNA: TGCGCCAGCAGCCAAGATAGCTATGGCTACACCTTC.

This clone was detected once. The chain has TRBV29-1 and TRBJ2-1; 14 bases map to TRBD2. V lost 7 bases, J lost 7 bases, and 3 bases stayed unmatched. CDR3 length: 13 amino acids. Per the germline V gene, CDR1 is SQVTM and CDR2 is ANQGSEA. The CDR3 spells CSAGLAGENEQFF. In nucleotides, the CDR3 is TGCAGCGCGGGACTAGCGGGAGAGAATGAGCAGTTCTTC.

This clone was seen only once. The chain carries TRBV6-1 and TRBJ2-5; 15 bases match TRBD2. The CDR3 extends over 15 amino acids. Trimming at V came to 3 bases and at J to 8 bases, leaving 4 bases not matched to a gene. The germline V gene has CDR1 MNHNS and CDR2 SASEGT. CDR3 region: CASSDPGLAGGTQYF. As DNA, the CDR3 is TGTGCCAGCAGTGACCCGGGACTAGCGGGAGGAACCCAGTACTTC.

The V and J genes are TRBV14 and TRBJ2-7; a weak D match, TRBD2 (6 bases). The V gene lost 6 bases and the J gene lost 0 bases, with 18 bases spanning the gap. CDR1 and CDR2 from the germline V gene are SGHDN and FVKESK. The CDR3 length is 16 residues. CDR3 nucleotide sequence: TGTGCCAGCAGTCGAACGGCGACTAGTATCTCCTACGAGCAGTACTTC. It yields the protein CASSRTATSISYEQYF.

This chain links TRBV15 with TRBJ1-2, with TRBD1 identical over 11 bases. The CDR3 loop spans 14 amino acids. Per the germline V gene, CDR1 is LNHNV and CDR2 is YYDKDF (reference sequence). The V segment lost 7 bases and the J segment 8 bases; nucleotides outside the gene matches: 9. CDR3 loop: CATTGRGQGGGYTF. The CDR3 nucleotides read TGTGCCACCACCGGCCGGGGACAGGGGGGCGGCTACACCTTC.

V and J are TRBV27 and TRBJ2-7; 9 bases match TRBD2. The germline V gene encodes CDR1 MNHEY and CDR2 SMNVEV (reference sequence). This CDR3 spans 14 amino acids. V was pared by 5 bases and J by 1 base, with 3 bases of the junction left unmatched. The CDR3 region is CASSKAGGSYEQYF. CDR3 coding DNA: TGTGCCAGCAGTAAGGCGGGAGGGTCCTACGAGCAGTACTTC.

The CDR3: CASTPTGLNEQFF. CDR3 in DNA: TGTGCCAGCACCCCGACAGGGTTGAATGAGCAGTTCTTC. The chain links TRBV7-2 to TRBJ2-1; TRBD1 matches at 7 bases. CDR3 size: 13 residues. The V gene end was trimmed by 7 bases and the J gene end by 7 bases; junction bases not matched to a gene: 7. Germline CDR1 SGHTA, CDR2 FQGNSA.

V gene TRBV19 combines with J gene TRBJ2-2; TRBD2 aligns across 11 bases. The CDR3 is made up of 20 amino acids. The germline V gene has CDR1 LNHDA and CDR2 SQIVND (reference sequence). Germline trimming cut 7 bases from V and 1 base from J; bases unmatched to any gene: 17. The CDR3 sequence: CASNPKGTSGPNRNTGELFF. The CDR3 DNA is TGTGCCAGTAACCCCAAAGGGACTAGCGGTCCCAACAGGAACACCGGGGAGCTGTTTTTT.

The rearrangement links TRBV6-6 to TRBJ1-2; 10 bases line up with TRBD1. Germline CDR1 and CDR2: MNHNY and SVGAGI (reference sequence). The V segment lost 4 bases and the J segment 6 bases; nucleotides outside the gene matches: 11. CDR3 size: 16 residues. DNA for the CDR3: TGTGCCAGCAGTTCCCCCAGTGGGACAGGGGTCGATGGCTACACCTTC. It encodes CASSSPSGTGVDGYTF.

The CDR3 loop reads CASSWSSGIETQYF. In nucleotides, the CDR3 is TGTGCCAGCAGCTGGTCTAGCGGGATCGAGACCCAGTACTTC. The V and J genes are TRBV11-2 and TRBJ2-5; 9 bases map to TRBD2. The length of the CDR3 is 14 residues. The germline CDR1 and CDR2 sequences are SGHAT and FQNNGV. Losses at the gene ends were 4 bases for V and 5 bases for J; bases not matched to a gene: 5.

This chain joins TRBV6-6 and TRBJ1-5; the D is unclear. The V gene lost 8 bases and the J gene lost 0 bases, with 11 bases spanning the gap. CDR1 is MNHNY, CDR2 SVGAGI, per germline (reference sequence). The CDR3 sequence is 14 residues long. The CDR3 sequence: CASFAGYSNQPQHF. CDR3 sequence (DNA): TGTGCCAGCTTTGCCGGTTATAGCAATCAGCCCCAGCATTTT.

The chain couples TRBV7-3 to TRBJ2-7, with TRBD2 identical over 10 bases. The germline V gene encodes CDR1 SGHTA and CDR2 FQGTGA. The CDR3 contains 14 residues. After removal of 3 bases from V and 7 bases from J, the junction contained 6 bases not matched to a gene. The CDR3 DNA is TGTGCCAGCAGCTTGACTAGCGGGCCATGGGAGCAGTACTTC. The encoded protein is CASSLTSGPWEQYF.

CDR3 in amino acids: CASSAWGQGSRQPQHF. The CDR3 bases are TGTGCCAGCAGTGCGTGGGGGCAGGGGTCGCGGCAGCCCCAGCATTTT. V and J are TRBV6-1 and TRBJ1-5; TRBD1 is a possible D gene (6 bases). V was shortened by 4 bases and J by 7 bases, with 20 bases between the two germline ends. From germline, CDR1 is MNHNS and CDR2 SASEGT. The CDR3 has 16 residues.

V is TRBV7-9 and J is TRBJ2-2, with 9 bases fitting TRBD1. Per germline, CDR1 SEHNR and CDR2 FQNEAQ (reference sequence). The V gene end was trimmed by 5 bases and the J gene end by 4 bases; junction bases not matched to a gene: 5. CDR3 length equals 15 residues. The CDR3 nucleotides read TGTGCCAGCAGCAGACAGGGGGTGGGCACCGGGGAGCTGTTTTTT. Translating it yields CASSRQGVGTGELFF.

This chain connects TRBV3-1 (or the pseudogene TRBV3-2) to TRBJ2-7; perhaps TRBD2 as D (5 bases). Trimming took 4 bases from V and 2 from J, leaving 6 bases between them. Germline CDR1 LGHDT, CDR2 YNNKEL (reference sequence). The CDR3 sequence is 12 residues long. CDR3 amino acids: CASSLATYEQYF. DNA for the CDR3: TGTGCCAGCAGCCTAGCGACCTACGAGCAGTACTTC.

The rearrangement joins TRBV11-3 to TRBJ2-1; 9 bases line up with TRBD2. This CDR3 has 18 amino acids. In germline, CDR1 is SGHNT, CDR2 YENEEA. With V trimmed by 5 bases and J by 7 bases, 18 bases remained unmatched. For the CDR3, the DNA is TGTGCCAGCAGCCGACACTGGTCTGTAGCGGGAGATGGGAATGAGCAGTTCTTC. Translation gives CASSRHWSVAGDGNEQFF.

The chain couples TRBV30 to TRBJ2-3; no clear D. This CDR3 spans 13 amino acids. Germline CDR1 reads GTSNPN; CDR2 reads SVGIG (reference sequence). V dropped 2 bases and J dropped 0 bases, with 6 bases sitting between them. CDR3 DNA: TGTGCCTGGAGTACTACAAGCACAGATACGCAGTATTTT. Amino acids: CAWSTTSTDTQYF.

The chain combines TRBV3-1 (or the pseudogene TRBV3-2) with TRBJ1-5; D call uncertain. CDR3 length equals 14 residues. V dropped 1 base and J dropped 7 bases, with 11 bases sitting between them. Per the germline V gene, CDR1 is LGHDT and CDR2 is YNNKEL (reference sequence). DNA for the CDR3: TGTGCCAGCAGCCAAGCGACGGTCGGGCAGCCCCAGCATTTT. Translating gives CASSQATVGQPQHF.

V and J are TRBV25-1 and TRBJ2-2, with 12 bases fitting TRBD2. With V trimmed by 2 bases and J by 6 bases, 4 bases remained unmatched. CDR1 MGHDK and CDR2 SYGVNS come from the germline V gene. The CDR3 runs 16 residues. CDR3 residues: CASSETSGRFAGELFF. CDR3 DNA: TGTGCCAGCAGTGAAACTAGCGGGAGGTTTGCCGGGGAGCTGTTTTTT.

V gene TRBV10-3 combines with J gene TRBJ2-1, with TRBD1 matching over 7 bases. There are 16 residues in the CDR3. CDR1 is ENHRY and CDR2 is SYGVKD in the germline V gene. V gave up 9 bases and J gave up 2 bases; unmatched junction bases: 13. CDR3 DNA: TGTGCCATTTCCGAAAGGGGGCCTGAAACCTACAATGAGCAGTTCTTC. This gives the protein CAISERGPETYNEQFF.

The chain couples TRBV27 to TRBJ1-1, with D perhaps matching TRBD1 (6 bases). The V gene's germline CDR1 is MNHEY and CDR2 SMNVEV (reference sequence). The CDR3 covers 12 residues. The V gene lost 6 bases and the J gene lost 6 bases, with 11 bases spanning the gap. The CDR3 DNA sequence: TGTGCCAGCAGCCTCAGGGGTGCTGAAGCTTTCTTT. This translates into CASSLRGAEAFF.

The rearrangement joins TRBV6-2 or TRBV6-3 to TRBJ1-1; D perhaps matches TRBD1 (5 bases). Trimming removed 6 bases at V and 1 base at J, with 6 bases between. Germline lookup yields CDR1 MNHEY and CDR2 SVGEGT. The CDR3 is 12 residues long. The CDR3 protein is CASSDRNTEAFF. The CDR3 region has the DNA TGTGCCAGCAGCGACAGGAACACTGAAGCTTTCTTT.

The J gene is TRBJ2-5, the V gene TRBV9; D may be TRBD2 (5 bases). Trimming stripped 0 bases from V and 2 bases from J, with 8 bases between. Germline CDR1 reads SGDLS; CDR2 reads YYNGEE. The CDR3 length is 14 residues. This CDR3 reads CASSVAGRQETQYF. The DNA for the CDR3 is TGTGCCAGCAGCGTAGCGGGGAGACAAGAGACCCAGTACTTC.

The chain combines TRBV6-5 with TRBJ2-5; D is unresolved. Deletions cut 2 bases from V and 4 bases from J, with 8 bases between. Looked up from germline, CDR1 is MNHEY and CDR2 is SVGAGI. The CDR3 is 13 amino acids. CDR3 protein: CASSYDVRETQYF. The CDR3 nucleotides are TGTGCCAGCAGTTACGATGTGCGAGAGACCCAGTACTTC.